The T cell receptor beta chain described here comes from a study of blood T cell repertoires in COVID-19. Study-level information: Acute and convalescent COVID-19 samples came from the United States, Italy and Spain. PBMCs, B-cell-depleted T cells, or T cells provided the cDNA or gDNA that made up the material.

Per the original methods: From reference gene primer amplification, estimates of nucleated cell counts were derived. The data were produced by immunoSEQ multiplex PCR, yet TCRdb's version contains in-frame clones alone and is incomplete. From that table come the V and J calls and clone size; the DNA was used to work out D and trimming. In the table there are just over 250,000 clones, more than 75% of which are singletons. The V gene end was trimmed by 9 bases and the J gene end by 5 bases; junction bases not matched to a gene: 4. The length of the CDR3 is 13 residues. Germline V gene lookup returns CDR1 SNHLY and CDR2 FYNNEI.

The V and J genes are TRBV2 and TRBJ1-5, with 10 bases matching TRBD1. Sequencing used peripheral blood. This clonotype was obtained from a woman aged 50 to 65 with acute or convalescent COVID-19. Written as DNA, the CDR3 is TGTGCCAGTGACAGGGGGCAAGATCAGCCCCAGCATTTT. This sequence encodes CASDRGQDQPQHF.